This T cell receptor (beta chain) was retrieved from a study of molecular identifiers for immune sequencing clone quantification (dated by TCRdb to the late 2010s). Turning to the overall study: In a replicate experiment, RNA from about 20,000 or 100,000 naive CD8 T cells was split into five aliquots, four of which were sequenced. This methods study benchmarked molecular-identifier clustering-based TCR repertoire sequencing (MIDCIRS) and TCR RNA copy counting, using CD8 T cells to do so.

Libraries of naive CD8 T cells were built from about 20,000 to 1,000,000 sorted cells, with 10%, 30% or 50% of the purified RNA used. On a BD FACSAria II, naive CD8 T cells were FACS-sorted as CD8+CD4-CCR7+CD45RA+ and collected into RLT Plus buffer. Detection sensitivity was tested by spiking Jurkat RNA equal to roughly nine TCR copies' worth into samples containing about 17,000-1,000,000 naive CD8 T cells. Enrichment of CD8 T cells was done with RosetteSep CD8+ T Cell Enrichment Cocktail plus Ficoll-Paque, and ACK red cell lysis came afterward. Broad study findings and their caveats: Highly expanded clone sizes could be underestimated if identical TCR molecules share a barcode. About three recovered TCR RNA copies per cell were obtained by modeling, versus around 9.8 by digital PCR, implying a capture efficiency of 25% to 30%. In CMV-specific effector cells, clones with more than 20 RNA copies contained over 99% of molecules, whereas in naive cells such clones contained under 1% of molecules. Naive libraries contained spiked-in Jurkat TCR RNA (more than 9 copies' worth), which is not part of the donor repertoire. Spiked-in Jurkat TCR RNA equivalent to a single cell was reported to be detectable even among approximately 1.1 million naive CD8 T cells. Without barcode sub-clustering, chimeric consensus sequences inflated TCR diversity; chimeras reached as high as 47%.

Library creation used PCR. The sequencing machine was an Illumina HiSeq 4000. Bulk TCR libraries were made following a previously described method, with the TCR primers given in Table S5. Purification of total RNA was performed with the Qiagen AllPrep DNA/RNA kit. Before any analysis, reads coming from multiple sequencing runs of the same library were combined into one pool. The paper's data handling went like this. Reads were retained only if an exact TCR constant sequence was present, and the retained reads were trimmed to 150 nt and grouped according to their 12-nt molecular barcodes. Reads within each barcode group were sub-clustered using a 15% Levenshtein threshold, and quality-weighted consensus sequences were constructed for each RNA molecule. Non-functional sequences were removed, as were lower-count sequences one edit away from another. Barcode sub-clusters with fewer than 20% of the maximum read count were removed, based on fitting two negative binomial distributions. Starting from the raw public reads, TCRdb applied fastp trimming at Q25, assembled clones with MiXCR and retained in-frame beta chains. Under each unique CDR3 protein, matching rows form one entry showing the most common genes and DNA. In this record, the V and J calls reflect TCRdb's handling and not the investigators' own analysis. This sample is represented by some 650,000 distinct CDR3 sequences; roughly 21% of them were singletons. Jointly, the top ten make up roughly 0.9% of the sample.

This clonotype has at least ten counts. Its binding antigen is unknown. Base quality data are lacking; no much larger clone is found one base away. Specimen: naive CD8+ T cells from blood, with Jurkat cell RNA spiked in. In light of the paper, this sample's cell subset or site label describes: FACS-sorted CD8+CD4-CCR7+CD45RA+ naive T cells. The TCR sequence derives from a human donor in good health. Some libraries in this study had Jurkat cell RNA spiked in.

The DNA is as follows: TGCGCCAGCATGGGGATGGCCGGGGAGCTGTTTTTT. Its protein is CASMGMAGELFF. The chain uses TRBV4-1 and TRBJ2-2; no D gene can be assigned with confidence. CDR1 is given as MGHRA and CDR2 as YSYEKL, both from the germline V gene. CDR3 length: 12 amino acids, cysteine to phenylalanine. The sequence is cut down to CDR3 DNA, 36 bases in frame from base 1. Trimming removed 7 bases from V and 6 bases from J, leaving 9 bases between the germline ends.